What follows is one TCR beta chain and its context. The germline V gene has CDR1 LGHNA and CDR2 YSLEER. Trimming took 0 bases from V and 8 from J, leaving 14 bases between them. The CDR3 is made up of 15 amino acids. TCRdb fed the RT-PCR reads into MiXCR, producing one record per CDR3 protein. Of hundreds of thousands of distinct CDR3 sequences in the sample, approximately 15% were seen once. The sample consisted of memory CD4+ T cells from blood. The J gene is TRBJ2-1, the V gene TRBV4-3; D might be TRBD1 or TRBD2, each matching 5 bases. The clonotype comes from a female donor in good health, serving as a healthy control. CDR3: CASSQDLLVGDEQFF. DNA for the CDR3: TGCGCCAGCAGCCAAGACCTACTAGTGGGGGATGAGCAGTTCTTC.